This TCR beta chain is drawn from a study of blood T cell repertoires in COVID-19. Study overall: Some COVID-19 samples were acute and others convalescent; all came from the United States, Italy and Spain. Sources were T cells, B-cell-depleted T cells, or PBMCs; the material itself was cDNA or gDNA.

V lost 7 bases and J lost 1; bases outside the gene matches: 6. The CDR3 runs to 14 residues. Per the germline V gene, CDR1 is SNHLY and CDR2 is FYNNEI. Per the original data handling: Cell counts per sample came from amplifying reference gene primers. Generated by immunoSEQ multiplex PCR, the TCRdb table keeps only in-frame clones and is missing some. V, J and clone size derive from that table, while D and trimming were established from the DNA sequence. The data show 200,000 to 250,000 clones, roughly 86% seen once. The clonotype originates from a woman aged 55-69 years with acute or convalescent COVID-19. The rearrangement uses TRBV2 and TRBJ2-7; 8 nucleotides line up with TRBD1. Sequencing used peripheral blood. The CDR3 region has the DNA TGTGCCAGCAATGTCAGGGGGCCATCCTACGAGCAGTACTTC. This translates into CASNVRGPSYEQYF.